These 17 T cell receptor beta chains were sequenced from one sample in a study of long-term antiretroviral therapy in people with HIV. Sequencing used immunoSEQ v3.0 at survey level. This table comes from immunoSEQ multiplex PCR, and its TCRdb copy is limited to in-frame clones, with some not included. The sample has 25,000 to 35,000 clones, about 96% seen once; the top ten hold 2.5% to 3%. The sequencing here drew on unsorted PBMCs, taken 6.9 years after starting antiretroviral therapy. Source of these receptors: a man in his thirties or forties with HIV.

The genes are TRBV29-1 and TRBJ1-2, with 7 positions matching TRBD1. The CDR3 loop spans 14 amino acids. The J segment lost 6 bases and the V segment lost 6 bases, leaving 13 bases of the junction unmatched. The V gene's germline CDR1 is SQVTM and CDR2 ANQGSEA. CDR3 amino acids: CSVRNPQGRDGYTF. In DNA form, the CDR3 reads TGCAGCGTCCGGAACCCACAGGGGCGGGATGGCTACACCTTC.

This chain joins TRBV11-2 and TRBJ1-2; 8 bases are shared with TRBD1. With V trimmed by 5 bases and J by 8 bases, 7 bases remained unmatched. The V gene's germline CDR1 is SGHAT and CDR2 FQNNGV. CDR3 length: 13 amino acids. In DNA form, the CDR3 reads TGTGCCAGCAGCGGGGCCGGACAGGGCGGCTACACCTTC. It codes for CASSGAGQGGYTF.

The V and J genes are TRBV7-2 and TRBJ2-1; 11 positions match TRBD2. This CDR3 has 16 residues. Looked up from germline, CDR1 is SGHTA and CDR2 is FQGNSA. Unmatched junction bases numbered 14, after V lost 7 bases and J lost 9 bases. The CDR3 protein is CASTPGGLAGGGEQFF. CDR3 in DNA: TGTGCCAGCACTCCCGGGGGGCTAGCGGGAGGAGGTGAGCAGTTCTTC.

The chain links TRBV6-4 to TRBJ2-6, with unresolved D. The V gene lost 3 bases and the J gene lost 3 bases, with 3 bases spanning the gap. There are 13 residues in the CDR3. Germline V gene lookup returns CDR1 MRHNA and CDR2 SNTAGT. The CDR3 loop reads CASSDVGANVLTF. The CDR3 coding sequence is TGTGCCAGCAGTGATGTTGGGGCCAACGTCCTGACTTTC.

The V and J genes are TRBV6-5 and TRBJ1-5; D possibly corresponds to TRBD1 (6 bases). The CDR3 spans 15 residues. Germline values: CDR1 MNHEY, CDR2 SVGAGI. V lost 6 bases to trimming and J lost 4 bases, with 16 bases between them. The CDR3 nucleotides read TGTGCCAGCAGGGGCCGGGACAATCGAAATCAGCCCCAGCATTTT. Residues: CASRGRDNRNQPQHF.

This chain uses TRBV15 with TRBJ2-1; D ambiguous. The CDR3 totals 11 residues. Germline CDR1 and CDR2: LNHNV and YYDKDF (reference sequence). V gave up 0 bases and J gave up 10 bases, with 4 bases separating them. In DNA form, the CDR3 reads TGTGCCACCAGCAGAGATTTCGAGCAGTTCTTC. The encoded protein is CATSRDFEQFF. The full variable domain, completed using reference TRBV15 and TRBJ2-1, is DAMVIQNPRYQVTQFGKPVTLSCSQTLNHNVMYWYQQKSSQAPKLLFHYYDKDFNNEADTPDNFQSRRPNTSFCFLDIRSPGLGDTAMYLCATSRDFEQFFGPGTRLTVL.

The V call is TRBV4-3, the J call TRBJ1-5; D is uncertain. Germline values: CDR1 LGHNA, CDR2 YSLEER. Trimming left V 10 bases short and J 7 bases short, with 20 bases between. The CDR3 extends over 14 amino acids. CDR3 protein: CANPFGELEQPQHF. The CDR3 DNA follows: TGCGCCAACCCGTTTGGGGAACTGGAGCAGCCCCAGCATTTT.

The V and J genes are TRBV27 and TRBJ2-7; D is possibly TRBD1 (6 bases). Germline V lookup: CDR1 MNHEY, CDR2 SMNVEV (reference sequence). This CDR3 has 19 amino acids. V shed 0 bases and J shed 1 base, with 22 bases lying between them. This CDR3 reads CASSLSYYFGGRYSYEQYF. The CDR3 nucleotides read TGTGCCAGCAGTTTATCGTATTATTTTGGGGGCCGCTATTCCTACGAGCAGTACTTC.

The chain couples TRBV19 to TRBJ2-7; TRBD2 might be the D (5 bases). V gave up 1 base and J gave up 0 bases, with 7 bases separating them. Germline V CDR1 and CDR2: LNHDA, SQIVND (reference sequence). The length of the CDR3 is 14 residues. The CDR3 loop reads CASSIVGSSYEQYF. The CDR3 region has the DNA TGTGCCAGTAGTATAGTAGGGAGCTCCTACGAGCAGTACTTC.

As for this clone: Mismatch with germline at one junction end may stem from a read error. V and J are TRBV5-5 and TRBJ2-7; tentative D call: TRBD2 (7 bases). CDR1 and CDR2 from the germline V gene are SGHKS and YYEKEE (reference sequence). The CDR3 has 13 residues. The CDR3 sequence: CASSVGRGEATSF. DNA for the CDR3: TGTGCCAGCAGCGTAGGGAGGGGGGAGGCAACGTCCTTC.

This chain links TRBV7-2 with TRBJ2-7, with D possibly matching TRBD2 (6 bases). Between the trimmed V and J ends, which lost 6 bases and 4 bases, there was a span of 22 bases. CDR1 and CDR2 (germline): SGHTA, FQGNSA. This CDR3 comprises 16 residues. CDR3 sequence reads: CASRHPLGEDRYEQYF. The DNA of the CDR3 is TGTGCCAGCAGGCACCCTCTGGGGGAGGATCGTTACGAGCAGTACTTC.

This chain uses TRBV9 with TRBJ1-2, with a weak D call TRBD1 (5 bases). Germline CDR1 is SGDLS and CDR2 is YYNGEE. CDR3 size: 15 residues. V lost 0 bases and J lost 4, with 13 bases in between. The CDR3 here is CASSVEQGGGYGYTF. The CDR3 DNA reads TGTGCCAGCAGCGTAGAGCAGGGAGGTGGCTATGGCTACACCTTC.

CDR3 loop: CASCYEGYNSPLHF. The CDR3 nucleotides are TGTGCCAGCTGCTATGAAGGCTATAATTCACCCCTCCACTTT. The rearrangement joins TRBV6-1 to TRBJ1-6; no reliable D call. CDR3 length: 14 residues. V was pared by 8 bases and J by 3 bases, with 11 bases between. Per the germline V gene, CDR1 is MNHNS and CDR2 is SASEGT.

CDR3 DNA sequence: TGTGCCAGCACCTCGACAGGGTTAGGAGTTGAGCAGTTCTTC. Residues: CASTSTGLGVEQFF. This sequence joins TRBV6-5 and TRBJ2-1; 7 bases are shared with TRBD1. CDR3 length equals 14 residues. Germline loops: CDR1 MNHEY, CDR2 SVGAGI. V lost 7 bases, J lost 9 bases, and 12 bases stayed unmatched.

The rearrangement joins TRBV27 to TRBJ1-1; D is unresolved. V was cut by 6 bases and J by 2 bases, with 16 bases left in between. The CDR3 has 15 residues. In germline, CDR1 is MNHEY, CDR2 SMNVEV (reference sequence). CDR3 nucleotides: TGTGCCAGCAGACGGATCCGGGTCTACAACACTGAAGCTTTCTTT. It translates to CASRRIRVYNTEAFF.

This clone was seen only once. The chain employs TRBV19 and TRBJ1-5; 7 bases are shared with TRBD1. The V segment lost 5 bases and the J segment 5 bases; nucleotides outside the gene matches: 15. The CDR3 consists of 17 residues. From germline, CDR1 is LNHDA and CDR2 SQIVND (reference sequence). CDR3 residues: CASSSQPGRGGDQPQHF. The CDR3 DNA sequence: TGTGCCAGTAGTTCCCAACCCGGGAGAGGGGGCGATCAGCCCCAGCATTTT.

V and J are TRBV27 and TRBJ2-7, with unresolved D. There are 13 residues in the CDR3. V was shortened by 7 bases and J by 0 bases, with 10 bases between the two germline ends. Per germline, CDR1 MNHEY and CDR2 SMNVEV (reference sequence). The CDR3 DNA reads as TGTGCCAGCACCCCCGGGTCCTCCTACGAGCAGTACTTC. Protein sequence: CASTPGSSYEQYF.